The 29 T cell receptor beta chains presented below share a single source sample, sequenced in a study of blood T cell repertoires in COVID-19. Only in-frame clones appear in the TCRdb table, and some are missing; sequencing was by immunoSEQ multiplex PCR. The sample lists 15,000 to 20,000 clones, less than 90% occurring once. The sample comprised peripheral blood. The receptors shown here come from a woman of 80 years or more with COVID-19, enrolled during active disease.

The genes are TRBV2 and TRBJ2-3, with 10 bases identical to TRBD2. The trim removed 7 bases at V and 6 bases at J, leaving 16 bases unmatched. This CDR3 is built from 17 residues. Germline V lookup: CDR1 SNHLY, CDR2 FYNNEI. The CDR3 region has the DNA TGTGCCAGCACCGAAAGTCGGACTAGCGGAAGATGGGATACGCAGTATTTT. Protein sequence: CASTESRTSGRWDTQYF.

This sequence joins TRBV5-1 and TRBJ1-2, with D perhaps TRBD1 (5 bases). CDR3 length: 13 residues. Germline V lookup: CDR1 SGHRS, CDR2 YFSETQ. The germline V and J ends were trimmed by 2 bases and 4 bases, with 9 bases remaining between them. CDR3 loop: CASSFLGAYGYTF. CDR3 coding DNA: TGCGCCAGCAGCTTCCTAGGGGCCTATGGCTACACCTTC.

J is TRBJ1-4 and V is TRBV25-1; D perhaps matches TRBD1 (5 bases). V was shortened by 5 bases and J by 2 bases, with 18 bases between the two germline ends. The CDR3 consists of 17 residues. Germline V gene data show CDR1 as MGHDK and CDR2 as SYGVNS. CDR3 in DNA: TGTGCCAGCAGTATACACCCCTCAGGGAAGACTAATGAAAAACTGTTTTTT. Its translation is CASSIHPSGKTNEKLFF.

This sequence joins TRBV18 and TRBJ1-3; TRBD1 matches at 11 bases. Germline assignment: CDR1 KGHSH and CDR2 LQKENI. The length of the CDR3 is 16 residues. The V and J ends lost 4 bases and 2 bases, in that order; junction bases with no gene match: 4. CDR3 sequence: CASSQDRGLTGNTIYF. The CDR3 DNA sequence: TGTGCCAGCTCACAGGACAGGGGGCTTACTGGAAACACCATATATTTT. The full variable domain, with the rest looked up from reference TRBV18 and TRBJ1-3, is NAGVMQNPRHLVRRRGQEARLRCSPMKGHSHVYWYRQLPEEGLKFMVYLQKENIIDESGMPKERFSAEFPKEGPSILRIQQVVRGDSAAYFCASSQDRGLTGNTIYFGEGSWLTVV.

V gene TRBV20-1 combines with J gene TRBJ1-1; D not certain. Looked up from germline, CDR1 is DFQATT and CDR2 is SNEGSKA (reference sequence). The CDR3 spans 11 residues. V dropped 6 bases and J dropped 7 bases, with 12 bases sitting between them. The DNA of the CDR3 is TGCAGTGCCAGTCTCAACTATGAAGCTTTCTTT. This translates into CSASLNYEAFF.

The V gene is TRBV7-2, the J gene TRBJ2-3, with 11 positions matching TRBD2. After removal of 5 bases from V and 6 bases from J, the junction contained 7 bases not matched to a gene. Germline CDR1 SGHTA, CDR2 FQGNSA. The CDR3 length is 15 residues. Here the CDR3 DNA reads TGTGCCAGCAGCACTAGCGGGAGAGGGTGGGATACGCAGTATTTT. Translated: CASSTSGRGWDTQYF.

The chain is built from TRBV2 and TRBJ1-4, with D maybe TRBD1 (6 bases). Germline CDR1 SNHLY, CDR2 FYNNEI. The CDR3 contains 14 residues. V shed 9 bases and J shed 7 bases, with 18 bases lying between them. CDR3 nucleotide sequence: TGTGCCAGTGCTCGGAACAGGGAAAGTGAAAAACTGTTTTTT. Encoded protein: CASARNRESEKLFF.

This chain connects TRBV2 to TRBJ2-1, with D perhaps TRBD1 (6 bases). CDR1 is SNHLY, CDR2 FYNNEI, per germline. V gave up 6 bases and J gave up 6 bases, with 12 bases separating them. The CDR3 totals 13 residues. CDR3 region: CASRAGQSNEQFF. CDR3 DNA: TGTGCCAGCAGAGCTGGACAGAGCAATGAGCAGTTCTTC.

V is TRBV4-1 and J is TRBJ1-1; D uncertain. Germline V lookup: CDR1 MGHRA, CDR2 YSYEKL. V gave up 4 bases and J gave up 3 bases, with 18 bases separating them. The CDR3 contains 16 residues. CDR3 coding DNA: TGCGCCAGCAGCCCCTGGGCGTTTTTGGAACACACTGAAGCTTTCTTT. This translates into CASSPWAFLEHTEAFF.

The chain links TRBV6-2 or TRBV6-3 to TRBJ1-1; a weak D match, TRBD1 (5 bases). CDR1 and CDR2 (germline): MNHEY, SVGEGT. With 6 bases removed from V and 11 bases from J, the gap between germline ends came to 16 bases. The CDR3 contains 12 residues. The CDR3 bases are TGTGCCAGCAGCCAACGCAGGGAGGCGGCTTTCTTT. Translation: CASSQRREAAFF.

There are a few counts of this clone. The rearrangement links TRBV27 to TRBJ2-7; 7 bases agree with TRBD2. The germline V gene encodes CDR1 MNHEY and CDR2 SMNVEV (reference sequence). The CDR3 length is 16 residues. The ends lost 0 bases at V and 0 bases at J; junction bases unmatched: 5. CDR3 protein: CASSLSKGGSSYEQYF. The CDR3 coding sequence is TGTGCCAGCAGTTTATCGAAGGGCGGGAGCTCCTACGAGCAGTACTTC.

J is TRBJ2-7 and V is TRBV5-6, with D possibly TRBD1 on 5 matching bases. The germline V gene has CDR1 SGHDT and CDR2 YYEEEE. Trimming shortened V by 0 bases and J by 4 bases, and 5 bases separated the two germline ends. The CDR3 is 12 amino acids. The CDR3 spells CASSLEGYEQYF. CDR3 coding DNA: TGTGCCAGCAGCTTGGAGGGGTACGAGCAGTACTTC.

This sequence joins TRBV6-5 and TRBJ1-1; 8 nucleotides agree with TRBD1. The CDR3 is made up of 15 amino acids. Germline V gene sequence: CDR1 MNHEY, CDR2 SVGAGI. V gave up 7 bases and J gave up 6 bases; unmatched junction bases: 13. The CDR3, as DNA: TGTGCCAGCAACGACGGACAGGGTCGCCAAGCTGAAGCTTTCTTT. Translation gives CASNDGQGRQAEAFF.

The V and J genes are TRBV3-1 (or the pseudogene TRBV3-2) and TRBJ2-2; 10 bases are a match to TRBD1. Germline trimming cut 3 bases from V and 3 bases from J; bases unmatched to any gene: 4. The CDR3 totals 16 residues. CDR1 and CDR2 from the germline V gene are LGHDT and YNNKEL (reference sequence). Here the CDR3 DNA reads TGTGCCAGCAGCCATCGGACAGGGGGTTACACCGGGGAGCTGTTTTTT. Residues: CASSHRTGGYTGELFF.

With respect to this clone: At one end the junction does not follow the germline gene, possibly because of a read error. The V call is TRBV12-3 or TRBV12-4, the J call TRBJ2-5, with D maybe TRBD2 (7 bases). The CDR3 is made up of 13 amino acids. The CDR3 coding sequence is TGTGCCAGCAGATTAGACGGGGAGGGGGCCCAGTACTTC. Translation gives CASRLDGEGAQYF.

The gene calls are TRBV7-2 and TRBJ2-3, with TRBD2 identical over 8 bases. The CDR3 has 12 amino acids. V lost 5 bases to trimming and J lost 8 bases; unmatched junction nucleotides: 3. Germline loops: CDR1 SGHTA, CDR2 FQGNSA. For the CDR3, the DNA is TGTGCCAGCAGCCCGGGGGGGGGTACGCAGTATTTT. This sequence encodes CASSPGGGTQYF.

V is TRBV7-7 and J is TRBJ2-1; maybe TRBD1 (6 bases). V was trimmed by 0 bases and J by 4 bases, leaving 13 bases between them. The CDR3 spans 16 residues. Germline CDR1 reads SSHAT; CDR2 reads FNYEAQ (reference sequence). Written as DNA, the CDR3 is TGTGCCAGCAGCTTAGCGCGTGCCCAGGGGTACAATGAGCAGTTCTTC. Amino acid sequence: CASSLARAQGYNEQFF.

The J gene is TRBJ2-2, the V gene TRBV5-1; 8 positions agree with TRBD2. CDR1 is SGHRS, CDR2 YFSETQ, per germline. The length of the CDR3 is 16 residues. V trimming: 2 bases; J trimming: 6 bases; junction bases outside the gene matches: 9. CDR3 protein: CASSLRTSRSAGELFF. DNA for the CDR3: TGCGCCAGCAGCTTACGGACTAGCCGGAGTGCCGGGGAGCTGTTTTTT.

A single count supports this clone. The V gene is TRBV2, the J gene TRBJ1-4; 7 nucleotides line up with TRBD1. The CDR3 runs 14 residues. Looked up from germline, CDR1 is SNHLY and CDR2 is FYNNEI. The J segment lost 5 bases and the V segment lost 4 bases, leaving 4 bases of the junction unmatched. The CDR3 nucleotides read TGTGCCAGCAGTGGACAGGGAAACAATGAAAAACTGTTTTTT. Translating gives CASSGQGNNEKLFF.

There are a few counts of this clone. The genes are TRBV29-1 and TRBJ1-1; D gene unclear. Germline assignment: CDR1 SQVTM and CDR2 ANQGSEA. The CDR3 sequence is 13 residues long. The ends were cut back, 7 bases at V and 1 base at J, with 13 bases in the middle. CDR3 residues: CSASEGTNTEAFF. DNA of the CDR3: TGCAGCGCATCTGAGGGTACGAACACTGAAGCTTTCTTT.

The chain combines TRBV5-5 with TRBJ2-7; D unresolved. CDR1 and CDR2 (germline): SGHKS, YYEKEE (reference sequence). This CDR3 region has 16 residues. V was clipped by 3 bases and J by 5 bases, with 21 bases between them. CDR3 bases: TGTGCCAGCAGCTGGTGGGTCGCGGCGCGGAGTGACGAGCAGTACTTC. The encoded protein is CASSWWVAARSDEQYF.

The chain combines TRBV6-5 with TRBJ1-2; D is possibly TRBD1 (5 bases). Between the trimmed V and J ends, which lost 6 bases and 3 bases, there was a span of 17 bases. The CDR3 covers 15 residues. Germline lookup yields CDR1 MNHEY and CDR2 SVGAGI. CDR3 nucleotides: TGTGCCAGCAGGCGGACCAGCGGGGGAGACTATGGCTACACCTTC. It is translated as CASRRTSGGDYGYTF.

The gene calls are TRBV19 and TRBJ2-1, with 8 positions matching TRBD2. This CDR3 has 14 amino acids. Trimming took 3 bases from V and 12 from J; bases not matched to a gene: 10. CDR1 and CDR2 (germline): LNHDA, SQIVND (reference sequence). CDR3 in DNA: TGTGCCAGTAGTATGACTAGCGCTTCGCAGGGGCAGTTCTTC. Translation: CASSMTSASQGQFF.

This clone was counted between two and nine times. The V gene is TRBV9, the J gene TRBJ2-7, with TRBD2 matching over 9 bases. V dropped 0 bases and J dropped 5; count of bases not matched to a gene: 3. The CDR3 runs to 14 residues. Germline V gene sequence: CDR1 SGDLS, CDR2 YYNGEE. The CDR3 loop reads CASSVGTSGHEQYF. The CDR3 DNA reads TGTGCCAGCAGCGTAGGTACTAGCGGGCACGAGCAGTACTTC.

The CDR3 sequence is CASSVGSTGGHETQYF. The CDR3 region has the DNA TGTGCCAGCAGCGTGGGATCGACAGGGGGCCACGAGACCCAGTACTTC. The rearrangement joins TRBV9 to TRBJ2-5; 10 bases line up with TRBD1. Unmatched junction bases numbered 9, after V lost 2 bases and J lost 5 bases. CDR1 and CDR2 (germline): SGDLS, YYNGEE. The length of the CDR3 is 16 residues.

The V and J genes are TRBV27 and TRBJ1-2, with D perhaps TRBD1 (6 bases). Germline values: CDR1 MNHEY, CDR2 SMNVEV (reference sequence). The CDR3 spans 17 residues. V was shortened by 10 bases and J by 2 bases, with 26 bases between the two germline ends. The CDR3: CATSSGTWAGANYGYTF. In DNA form, the CDR3 reads TGTGCCACCTCCTCAGGGACATGGGCCGGCGCCAACTATGGCTACACCTTC.

V usage is TRBV5-1 and J usage is TRBJ1-5, with D perhaps matching TRBD1 (6 bases). CDR1 and CDR2 (germline): SGHRS, YFSETQ. The CDR3 extends over 14 amino acids. V was cut by 3 bases and J by 7 bases, with 14 bases left in between. The CDR3 nucleotides are TGCGCCAGCAGCTGGGGGCAGGGCGAGCAGCCCCAGCATTTT. Translation gives CASSWGQGEQPQHF.

CDR3 coding DNA: TGTGCCAGCAGCGTAGCCCGACAGGGCGGAGAGACCCAGTACTTC. Protein product: CASSVARQGGETQYF. The chain couples TRBV9 to TRBJ2-5; 7 nucleotides align to TRBD1. The trim removed 0 bases at V and 4 bases at J, leaving 6 bases unmatched. This CDR3 spans 15 amino acids. Germline V lookup: CDR1 SGDLS, CDR2 YYNGEE. Full variable domain (outside the CDR3, taken from reference TRBV9 and TRBJ2-5): DSGVTQTPKHLITATGQRVTLRCSPRSGDLSVYWYQQSLDQGLQFLIQYYNGEERAKGNILERFSAQQFPDLHSELNLSSLELGDSALYFCASSVARQGGETQYFGPGTRLLVL.

The V and J genes are TRBV11-3 and TRBJ2-1; 8 nucleotides align to TRBD2. CDR3 size: 15 residues. V dropped 5 bases and J dropped 5; count of bases not matched to a gene: 8. Germline values: CDR1 SGHNT, CDR2 YENEEA. The CDR3 nucleotides read TGTGCCAGCAGCAGGGAAGGGACTAGGAACAATGAGCAGTTCTTC. Its protein is CASSREGTRNNEQFF.